The 17 T cell receptor beta chains presented below share a single source sample, sequenced in a study of siplizumab effects on memory and regulatory T cells. The data were produced by immunoSEQ multiplex PCR, yet TCRdb's version contains in-frame clones alone and is incomplete. The sample has tens of thousands of clones, 80% to 95% seen once. Sequencing was performed on CD8+ T cells sorted from blood. The origin of the receptors is a human donor in good health.

In this sample, this clone turned up once. CDR3 coding DNA: TGCGCCAGCAGCCCAGGGGACTACCTTTACAATGAGCAGTTCTTC. As protein: CASSPGDYLYNEQFF. V and J are TRBV4-1 and TRBJ2-1; D might be TRBD2 (7 bases). Germline assignment: CDR1 MGHRA and CDR2 YSYEKL. There are 15 residues in the CDR3. V was trimmed by 4 bases and J by 4 bases, leaving 14 bases between them.

V usage is TRBV9 and J usage is TRBJ2-3; D possibly uses TRBD1 or TRBD2 (5 bases each). Deletions cut 2 bases from V and 2 bases from J, with 9 bases between. Germline CDR1 SGDLS, CDR2 YYNGEE. This CDR3 comprises 14 residues. The CDR3 is CASSVEGHTDTQYF. The DNA for the CDR3 is TGTGCCAGCAGCGTTGAGGGGCACACAGATACGCAGTATTTT.

This chain connects TRBV12-2 to TRBJ2-3; the table gives TRBD1 as D, unverified against the DNA. TRBV12-2 is a pseudogene segment. CDR3 size: 15 residues. The CDR3: CASRLVRTIADTQYF. DNA for the CDR3: TGTGCAAGTCGCTTAGTACGAACAATCGCAGATACGCAGTATTTT.

This chain joins TRBV29-1 and TRBJ1-1; D uncertain. Trimming removed 3 bases from V and 2 bases from J, with 4 bases in between. Germline V gene data show CDR1 as SQVTM and CDR2 as ANQGSEA. The CDR3 has 11 amino acids. The CDR3 DNA reads as TGCAGCGTTGAGGAAAACACTGAAGCTTTCTTT. Amino acid sequence: CSVEENTEAFF.

This chain uses TRBV7-2 with TRBJ2-1, with 10 bases matching TRBD1. CDR1 is SGHTA, CDR2 FQGNSA, per germline. The CDR3 length is 15 residues. V lost 1 base and J lost 7; bases outside the gene matches: 4. The CDR3 region is CASSLGRTGGNEQFF. In DNA, the CDR3 is TGTGCCAGCAGCTTAGGAAGGACAGGGGGAAATGAGCAGTTCTTC.

The chain employs TRBV9 and TRBJ2-3, with 8 bases aligning to TRBD2. The V gene end was trimmed by 0 bases and the J gene end by 5 bases; junction bases not matched to a gene: 5. Germline CDR1 and CDR2: SGDLS and YYNGEE. The CDR3 consists of 15 residues. As DNA, the CDR3 is TGTGCCAGCAGCGTAGCGGGGGGGCGAGGAGATACGCAGTATTTT. It yields the protein CASSVAGGRGDTQYF.

This clone was recorded once. The gene calls are TRBV5-8 and TRBJ2-2; 9 bases fit TRBD2. The CDR3 extends over 17 amino acids. J was trimmed by 1 base and V by 3 bases; bases with no gene match: 7. The V gene's germline CDR1 is SGHTS and CDR2 YDEGEE. The CDR3: CASSSLLAGKNTGELFF. The CDR3 DNA reads TGTGCCAGCAGCTCGCTTCTAGCGGGGAAGAACACCGGGGAGCTGTTTTTT.

V gene TRBV5-1 combines with J gene TRBJ2-3; the D gene could be TRBD1 or TRBD2 (5 bases each). Trimming cost V 0 bases and J 3 bases, with 11 bases left between them. CDR3 length equals 15 residues. From germline, CDR1 is SGHRS and CDR2 YFSETQ. The chain's CDR3 is CASSLATGHTDTQYF. In DNA, the CDR3 is TGCGCCAGCAGCTTGGCCACGGGGCATACAGATACGCAGTATTTT.

The rearrangement uses TRBV27 and TRBJ2-7, with D tentatively TRBD2 (7 bases). The CDR3 has 14 residues. Trimming removed 4 bases from V and 3 bases from J, with 13 bases in between. Germline CDR1 is MNHEY and CDR2 is SMNVEV (reference sequence). The DNA for the CDR3 is TGTGCCAGCAGTTGGCGCGGGGGCCACTACGAGCAGTACTTC. It is translated as CASSWRGGHYEQYF.

The rearrangement uses TRBV19 and TRBJ2-2; D is ambiguous. CDR1 and CDR2 (germline): LNHDA, SQIVND (reference sequence). The CDR3 length is 13 residues. V lost 7 bases, J lost 4 bases, and 10 bases lay in between. As DNA, the CDR3 is TGTGCCAGTACCTCGGCAACCACCGGGGAGCTGTTTTTT. This sequence encodes CASTSATTGELFF.

V usage is TRBV11-2 and J usage is TRBJ2-1; 13 bases align to TRBD2. The CDR3 spans 16 residues. The germline CDR1 and CDR2 sequences are SGHAT and FQNNGV. V lost 4 bases to trimming and J lost 4 bases; unmatched junction nucleotides: 4. The CDR3 nucleotides are TGTGCCAGCAGCTGGGGGACTAGCGGGGAATACAATGAGCAGTTCTTC. Protein sequence: CASSWGTSGEYNEQFF.

The rearrangement links TRBV6-1 to TRBJ1-5; possible D gene TRBD1, 6 bases. This CDR3 comprises 14 residues. The germline gives CDR1 MNHNS, CDR2 SASEGT. V shed 7 bases and J shed 5 bases, with 15 bases lying between them. In nucleotides, the CDR3 is TGTGCCAGCACACAGGGTAGGGAGGATCAGCCCCAGCATTTT. Encoded protein: CASTQGREDQPQHF.

This chain connects TRBV19 to TRBJ1-5; D perhaps matches TRBD1 (5 bases). CDR1 is LNHDA, CDR2 SQIVND, per germline (reference sequence). V was trimmed by 1 base and J by 6 bases, leaving 13 bases between them. The CDR3 spans 15 residues. The CDR3 region is CASSIVWGRVQPQHF. CDR3 DNA: TGTGCCAGTAGTATAGTCTGGGGCAGGGTTCAGCCCCAGCATTTT.

The chain combines TRBV7-9 with TRBJ1-6, with D uncertain. The CDR3 runs to 14 residues. Germline assignment: CDR1 SEHNR and CDR2 FQNEAQ (reference sequence). Trimming shortened V by 1 base and J by 8 bases, and 9 bases separated the two germline ends. Written as DNA, the CDR3 is TGTGCCAGCAGCTTAGGCATCGGCGATTCACCCCTCCACTTT. It codes for CASSLGIGDSPLHF.

The chain links TRBV5-6 to TRBJ2-3, with no clear D. This CDR3 region has 13 residues. Trimming stripped 6 bases from V and 4 bases from J, with 12 bases between. In germline, CDR1 is SGHDT, CDR2 YYEEEE. CDR3 coding DNA: TGTGCCAGCAAAACGGCGGCTTCAGATACGCAGTATTTT. Its translation is CASKTAASDTQYF.

This sequence joins TRBV12-5 and TRBJ2-2; TRBD1 matches at 10 bases. CDR3 length equals 16 residues. Germline CDR1 reads LGHNT; CDR2 reads FRNRAP. Trimming cost V 5 bases and J 4 bases; bases outside gene matches: 7. The CDR3 reads CASGASGTGVTGELFF. The DNA for the CDR3 is TGTGCTAGTGGTGCCTCCGGGACAGGGGTCACCGGGGAGCTGTTTTTT. The full variable domain, its missing parts supplied by reference TRBV12-5 and TRBJ2-2, is DARVTQTPRHKVTEMGQEVTMRCQPILGHNTVFWYRQTMMQGLELLAYFRNRAPLDDSGMPKDRFSAEMPDATLATLKIQPSEPRDSAVYFCASGASGTGVTGELFFGEGSRLTVL.

This sequence joins TRBV27 and TRBJ1-1, with a possible D match to TRBD1 (5 bases). The CDR3 extends over 14 amino acids. V dropped 3 bases and J dropped 1 base, with 9 bases sitting between them. The V gene's germline CDR1 is MNHEY and CDR2 SMNVEV (reference sequence). The CDR3 protein is CASSFIGTNTEAFF. The CDR3, as DNA: TGTGCCAGCAGTTTTATAGGGACGAACACTGAAGCTTTCTTT.